Following are 26 T cell receptor beta chains from one sample sequenced in a study of shared clonotypes between healthy human individuals. Assay: immunoSEQ multiplex PCR; the TCRdb copy retains only in-frame clones and omits some. This table holds approximately 2.1 million clones, approximately 93% found once. Material: naive CD4+ T cells from PBMCs. This sample's subset: CD45RA+ positively selected. All receptors come from a man aged 18 to 35 in good health. Some clones in this sample may be carry-over from other donors' samples.

This chain uses TRBV7-9 with TRBJ1-1; no firm D call. The CDR3 loop spans 15 amino acids. Germline lookup yields CDR1 SEHNR and CDR2 FQNEAQ (reference sequence). Deletions cut 1 base from V and 1 base from J, with 10 bases between. This CDR3 reads CASSLVSGRNTEAFF. CDR3 DNA: TGTGCCAGCAGCTTAGTAAGCGGACGGAACACTGAAGCTTTCTTT.

The V gene is TRBV5-1, the J gene TRBJ1-1; tentatively, D is TRBD1 (5 bases). The CDR3 is 15 amino acids. Germline CDR1 SGHRS, CDR2 YFSETQ. V was pared by 0 bases and J by 5 bases, with 14 bases between. The CDR3, as DNA: TGCGCCAGCAGCTTGGTGGGGACCCGCGATACTGAAGCTTTCTTT. Translating it yields CASSLVGTRDTEAFF.

The chain combines TRBV4-3 with TRBJ2-1, with 15 bases matching TRBD2. The V gene's germline CDR1 is LGHNA and CDR2 YSLEER. With V trimmed by 3 bases and J by 8 bases, 11 bases remained unmatched. This CDR3 has 18 residues. CDR3 coding DNA: TGCGCCAGCAGCCACGGGGTCCGGACTAGCGGGAGGGGGTATGAGCAGTTCTTC. Protein sequence: CASSHGVRTSGRGYEQFF.

The V and J genes are TRBV4-3 and TRBJ1-2, with D unclear. V was trimmed by 3 bases and J by 7 bases, leaving 12 bases between them. The CDR3 runs to 13 residues. Per the germline V gene, CDR1 is LGHNA and CDR2 is YSLEER. The CDR3 here is CASSQADGGGYTF. CDR3 DNA sequence: TGCGCCAGCAGCCAGGCCGACGGCGGTGGCTACACCTTC.

The rearrangement links TRBV5-6 to TRBJ2-7; 10 bases agree with TRBD2. The CDR3 extends over 15 amino acids. Germline-derived CDR1 and CDR2 are SGHDT and YYEEEE. The trim removed 4 bases at V and 4 bases at J, leaving 8 bases unmatched. The CDR3 bases are TGTGCCAGCAGCGACCGGTCTAGCGGGAGTTACGAGCAGTACTTC. The encoded protein is CASSDRSSGSYEQYF.

The chain has TRBV12-5 and TRBJ2-7; 7 bases fit TRBD2. The germline V gene has CDR1 LGHNT and CDR2 FRNRAP. The V gene end was trimmed by 1 base and the J gene end by 5 bases; junction bases not matched to a gene: 5. This CDR3 has 14 residues. The CDR3: CASGLGLAFHEQYF. CDR3 sequence (DNA): TGTGCTAGTGGTTTGGGACTAGCCTTCCACGAGCAGTACTTC. Using reference TRBV12-5 and TRBJ2-7 for the parts outside the CDR3, the full variable domain is DARVTQTPRHKVTEMGQEVTMRCQPILGHNTVFWYRQTMMQGLELLAYFRNRAPLDDSGMPKDRFSAEMPDATLATLKIQPSEPRDSAVYFCASGLGLAFHEQYFGPGTRLTVT.

The genes are TRBV7-3 and TRBJ2-1, with 11 bases fitting TRBD1. J was trimmed by 5 bases and V by 5 bases; bases with no gene match: 8. The germline V gene has CDR1 SGHTA and CDR2 FQGTGA. CDR3 size: 16 residues. The CDR3 sequence: CASSPRTGGYHNEQFF. The CDR3 bases are TGTGCCAGCAGCCCGCGGACAGGGGGCTACCACAATGAGCAGTTCTTC. Using reference TRBV7-3 and TRBJ2-1 for the parts outside the CDR3, the full variable domain is GAGVSQTPSNKVTEKGKYVELRCDPISGHTALYWYRQSLGQGPEFLIYFQGTGAADDSGLPNDRFFAVRPEGSVSTLKIQRTERGDSAVYLCASSPRTGGYHNEQFFGPGTRLTVL.

CDR3 in DNA: TGTGCCAGCAGCTTAACGGAGTCGTCTACGTATCAGTACTTC. Translation: CASSLTESSTYQYF. The rearrangement joins TRBV11-2 to TRBJ2-7; D not certain. The germline CDR1 and CDR2 sequences are SGHAT and FQNNGV. Trimming took 2 bases from V and 10 from J, leaving 18 bases between them. The CDR3 contains 14 residues.

The chain employs TRBV14 and TRBJ1-1; the D gene is possibly TRBD1 (5 bases). The length of the CDR3 is 17 residues. Per the germline V gene, CDR1 is SGHDN and CDR2 is FVKESK. V lost 0 bases to trimming and J lost 5 bases, with 19 bases between them. CDR3 region: CASSQEGGAARQTEAFF. The CDR3 DNA reads TGTGCCAGCAGCCAAGAGGGAGGGGCAGCAAGACAGACTGAAGCTTTCTTT.

V is TRBV18 and J is TRBJ2-5; 10 nucleotides line up with TRBD2. CDR3 size: 16 residues. Germline V gene data show CDR1 as KGHSH and CDR2 as LQKENI. V shed 3 bases and J 5 bases; nucleotides not matched to a gene: 9. CDR3: CASSPGLAALRETQYF. CDR3 in DNA: TGTGCCAGCTCACCCGGACTAGCGGCACTTCGGGAGACCCAGTACTTC.

V usage is TRBV18 and J usage is TRBJ2-3; unclear D gene. CDR3 length: 14 amino acids. The V gene lost 1 base and the J gene lost 4 bases, with 9 bases spanning the gap. The germline gives CDR1 KGHSH, CDR2 LQKENI. This CDR3 reads CASSPRLRPDTQYF. DNA of the CDR3: TGTGCCAGCTCACCACGCCTTCGACCAGATACGCAGTATTTT.

As concerns this clone: This same CDR3 is encoded by further DNA sequences in the sample. The chain couples TRBV7-3 to TRBJ1-1, with a possible D match to TRBD1 (5 bases). Trimming removed 2 bases from V and 3 bases from J, with 13 bases in between. This CDR3 has 15 residues. The germline V gene has CDR1 SGHTA and CDR2 FQGTGA. CDR3 protein: CASSLLGGADTEAFF. The CDR3 DNA sequence: TGTGCCAGCAGCTTATTGGGGGGAGCTGACACTGAAGCTTTCTTT.

The chain joins TRBV9 to TRBJ1-2; D is unclear. Germline V gene sequence: CDR1 SGDLS, CDR2 YYNGEE. The length of the CDR3 is 15 residues. V lost 0 bases and J 1 base, leaving 10 bases between the germline ends. CDR3 DNA sequence: TGTGCCAGCAGCGTAGCCGGTGGCGGTAACTATGGCTACACCTTC. Amino acid sequence: CASSVAGGGNYGYTF.

The chain uses TRBV11-2 and TRBJ1-5, with D tentatively TRBD1 (5 bases). The CDR3 is made up of 14 amino acids. Deletions cut 4 bases from V and 7 bases from J, with 14 bases between. Germline-derived CDR1 and CDR2 are SGHAT and FQNNGV. This CDR3 is CASSSQGTGQPQHF. The CDR3 nucleotides are TGTGCCAGCAGCTCCCAGGGTACCGGCCAGCCCCAGCATTTT. The full variable domain, completed using reference TRBV11-2 and TRBJ1-5, is EAGVAQSPRYKIIEKRQSVAFWCNPISGHATLYWYQQILGQGPKLLIQFQNNGVVDDSQLPKDRFSAERLKGVDSTLKIQPAKLEDSAVYLCASSSQGTGQPQHFGDGTRLSIL.

The rearrangement uses TRBV27 and TRBJ2-1; tentative D call: TRBD1 (6 bases). The CDR3 totals 14 residues. Germline assignment: CDR1 MNHEY and CDR2 SMNVEV (reference sequence). Trimming stripped 4 bases from V and 3 bases from J, with 10 bases between. The CDR3 DNA follows: TGTGCCAGCAGTTCTGGACAGTTCTACAATGAGCAGTTCTTC. It yields the protein CASSSGQFYNEQFF.

J is TRBJ2-7 and V is TRBV10-3; no firm D call. In germline, CDR1 is ENHRY, CDR2 SYGVKD. This CDR3 has 12 amino acids. Trimming left V 8 bases short and J 3 bases short, with 11 bases between. The CDR3 bases are TGTGCCATCGCACAAGGGTTCTACGAGCAGTACTTC. Translated: CAIAQGFYEQYF.

The chain couples TRBV6-1 to TRBJ1-5; D possibly corresponds to TRBD1 (6 bases). Per the germline V gene, CDR1 is MNHNS and CDR2 is SASEGT. This CDR3 comprises 20 residues. V shed 2 bases and J shed 0 bases, with 23 bases lying between them. DNA for the CDR3: TGTGCCAGCAGTGAACCTCGGTGGAGGGGGTTCGGGGATAGCAATCAGCCCCAGCATTTT. Protein: CASSEPRWRGFGDSNQPQHF.

This clone was seen just once. Relative to the germline gene, one junction end is altered; a read error may explain this. The chain has TRBV7-3 and TRBJ2-6; D unresolved. CDR1 is SGHTA and CDR2 is FQGTGA in the germline V gene. The CDR3 runs to 13 residues. The CDR3 is CASSSPGSNVLTF. DNA of the CDR3: TGTGCCAGCAGCTCACCTGGGTCCAACGTCCTGACTTTC.

The V call is TRBV9, the J call TRBJ2-3, with D possibly matching TRBD1 (6 bases). The CDR3 loop spans 16 amino acids. The ends were cut back, 4 bases at V and 0 bases at J, with 15 bases in the middle. From germline, CDR1 is SGDLS and CDR2 YYNGEE. Here the CDR3 reads CASSYPGALSTDTQYF. The CDR3 nucleotides are TGTGCCAGCAGCTACCCAGGGGCCCTGAGCACAGATACGCAGTATTTT.

This chain links TRBV27 with TRBJ1-2; D gene unclear. The germline V and J ends were trimmed by 8 bases and 6 bases, with 10 bases remaining between them. The V gene's germline CDR1 is MNHEY and CDR2 SMNVEV (reference sequence). The CDR3 runs 11 residues. Written as DNA, the CDR3 is TGTGCCAGCGTTACCCGCCATGGCTACACCTTC. This translates into CASVTRHGYTF.

The V gene is TRBV28, the J gene TRBJ1-1; no clear D gene. Germline CDR1 reads MDHEN; CDR2 reads SYDVKM. V was clipped by 3 bases and J by 0 bases, with 8 bases between them. The CDR3 extends over 14 amino acids. This CDR3 is CASSFGDLNTEAFF. CDR3 DNA sequence: TGTGCCAGCAGTTTTGGGGATTTGAACACTGAAGCTTTCTTT. Complete variable domain (other parts from reference TRBV28 and TRBJ1-1): DVKVTQSSRYLVKRTGEKVFLECVQDMDHENMFWYRQDPGLGLRLIYFSYDVKMKEKGDIPEGYSVSREKKERFSLILESASTNQTSMYLCASSFGDLNTEAFFGQGTRLTVV.

The J gene is TRBJ1-5, the V gene TRBV7-8, with TRBD1 matching over 8 bases. The CDR3 is 14 amino acids. Germline loops: CDR1 SGHVS, CDR2 FQNEAQ. Losses at the gene ends were 5 bases for V and 7 bases for J; bases not matched to a gene: 7. CDR3 DNA: TGTGCCAGCAGCCCTACAGGGGGGGAACAGCCCCAGCATTTT. Translation: CASSPTGGEQPQHF.

The chain recombines TRBV7-9 with TRBJ1-4, with 7 bases fitting TRBD1. The CDR3 has 16 residues. Per the germline V gene, CDR1 is SEHNR and CDR2 is FQNEAQ (reference sequence). J gave up 4 bases and V 2 bases, and 7 bases lay outside the gene matches. CDR3 DNA: TGTGCCAGCAGCTTAAGAGCGACAGGGAATAATGAAAAACTGTTTTTT. It encodes CASSLRATGNNEKLFF.

This chain uses TRBV5-4 with TRBJ1-4; perhaps TRBD1 as D (6 bases). The CDR3 has 16 residues. The germline CDR1 and CDR2 sequences are SGHNT and YYREEE (reference sequence). Trimming cost V 4 bases and J 0 bases, with 13 bases left between them. The CDR3 loop is CASSVTGRATNEKLFF. In DNA, the CDR3 is TGTGCCAGCAGCGTGACAGGCCGTGCAACTAATGAAAAACTGTTTTTT.

This chain uses TRBV11-2 with TRBJ1-2; 7 bases are a match to TRBD1. V lost 2 bases to trimming and J lost 3 bases; unmatched junction nucleotides: 3. Germline lookup yields CDR1 SGHAT and CDR2 FQNNGV. There are 14 residues in the CDR3. The CDR3 protein is CASSLTGTDYGYTF. CDR3 nucleotide sequence: TGTGCCAGCAGCTTAACCGGGACAGACTATGGCTACACCTTC.

The V call is TRBV5-1, the J call TRBJ2-7; TRBD2 agrees at 11 bases. This CDR3 has 17 amino acids. V shed 0 bases, J shed 0 bases, and the junction held 5 bases outside the gene matches. Germline lookup yields CDR1 SGHRS and CDR2 YFSETQ. CDR3 protein: CASSLGTSGRSSYEQYF. DNA of the CDR3: TGCGCCAGCAGCTTGGGCACTAGCGGGAGAAGCTCCTACGAGCAGTACTTC. The entire variable domain, with the rest obtained from reference TRBV5-1 and TRBJ2-7, is as follows: KAGVTQTPRYLIKTRGQQVTLSCSPISGHRSVSWYQQTPGQGLQFLFEYFSETQRNKGNFPGRFSGRQFSNSRSEMNVSTLELGDSALYLCASSLGTSGRSSYEQYFGPGTRLTVT.